This TCR beta chain derives from a study of shared clonotypes between healthy human individuals. Study-wide results and caveats: Relative to memory subsets, naive subsets generally showed larger estimated richness.

The protocol was immunoSEQ multiplex PCR, while the TCRdb copy is restricted to in-frame clones and leaves out a portion. Here the sample spans some 2 million clones, about 95% being singletons. Cells designated naive CD8 were CD45RO-negative and were positively selected for CCR7, with terminally differentiated effector memory CD45RA+ cells excluded. Worth noting for this clone: Its matching antigen is unknown.

Germline CDR1 MGHDK, CDR2 SYGVNS. This CDR3 has 16 residues. J lost 5 bases, V lost 1 base, and 8 bases had no gene match. This chain joins TRBV25-1 and TRBJ2-5; 9 bases match TRBD2. The TCR comes from a young man in good health. The sample was naive CD8+ T cells sorted from blood. CDR3 in amino acids: CASSELLAGYTETQYF. DNA for the CDR3: TGTGCCAGCAGTGAATTGCTAGCGGGGTACACTGAGACCCAGTACTTC.